These 16 T cell receptor beta chains were sequenced from one sample in a study of T cells in Graves' hyperthyroidism and ophthalmopathy. The TCR beta CDR3 regions underwent amplification using RNA transcripts as the source. First-round RT-PCR targeting the TCR CDR3 was performed with the HTBI primer set. TCRdb used MiXCR to reprocess the multiplex PCR reads, holding one entry per CDR3 protein. The sample includes over 200,000 distinct CDR3 sequences, under 20% of them seen just once. The material sequenced was blood. These receptors came from a middle-aged man with Graves' hyperthyroidism.

This clonotype was recorded at least ten times. This chain uses TRBV11-2 with TRBJ2-7; no definite D call. V gave up 4 bases and J gave up 4 bases, with 8 bases separating them. The CDR3 has 12 residues. The germline gives CDR1 SGHAT, CDR2 FQNNGV. CDR3 sequence: CASSSTPYEQYF. For the CDR3, the DNA is TGTGCCAGCAGCTCAACTCCTTACGAGCAGTACTTC.

The chain links TRBV7-9 to TRBJ2-7; 8 bases align to TRBD1. The CDR3 length is 15 residues. Germline CDR1 reads SEHNR; CDR2 reads FQNEAQ (reference sequence). The V gene end was trimmed by 5 bases and the J gene end by 0 bases; junction bases not matched to a gene: 6. CDR3 sequence reads: CASSTTGGSSYEQYF. CDR3 DNA sequence: TGTGCCAGCAGCACAACAGGGGGGAGCTCCTACGAGCAGTACTTC.

This clonotype occurred many times. The chain recombines TRBV12-3 or TRBV12-4 with TRBJ2-7, with 7 positions matching TRBD2. V trimming: 0 bases; J trimming: 5 bases; junction bases outside the gene matches: 4. This CDR3 has 14 amino acids. DNA for the CDR3: TGTGCCAGCAGTTTAGCGTTGGGGGGGGACGAGCAGTACTTC. This gives the protein CASSLALGGDEQYF.

This clonotype was seen only a few times. The genes are TRBV4-1 and TRBJ1-2; 11 bases match TRBD1. CDR3 length: 15 residues. J gave up 7 bases and V 3 bases, and 7 bases lay outside the gene matches. CDR1 is MGHRA, CDR2 YSYEKL, per germline. This CDR3 is CASSHLGQGAGGYTF. The CDR3 coding sequence is TGCGCCAGCAGCCACCTCGGACAGGGGGCTGGTGGCTACACCTTC.

V gene TRBV11-2 combines with J gene TRBJ2-2; a weak D match, TRBD2 (5 bases). Germline lookup yields CDR1 SGHAT and CDR2 FQNNGV. There are 15 residues in the CDR3. V was trimmed by 5 bases and J by 4 bases, leaving 14 bases between them. The CDR3 nucleotides read TGTGCCAGCAGCCCTAGGGCGGGCCTCACCGGGGAGCTGTTTTTT. It specifies CASSPRAGLTGELFF.

This clonotype was recorded a few times. The chain has TRBV20-1 and TRBJ2-1; 14 bases match TRBD2. Germline V gene data show CDR1 as DFQATT and CDR2 as SNEGSKA (reference sequence). CDR3 size: 15 residues. V was pared by 6 bases and J by 7 bases, with 8 bases of the junction left unmatched. As DNA, the CDR3 is TGCAGTGCCCGACTAGCGGGAGGGCTGGAAAATGAGCAGTTCTTC. This gives the protein CSARLAGGLENEQFF.

This clonotype was detected ten times or more. This chain connects TRBV9 to TRBJ2-7, with a possible D match to TRBD1 (6 bases). V lost 2 bases and J 2 bases, leaving 8 bases between the germline ends. The germline V gene encodes CDR1 SGDLS and CDR2 YYNGEE. The CDR3 runs to 13 residues. The CDR3 nucleotides are TGTGCCAGCAGCGTCCGGGACACCTACGAGCAGTACTTC. Translating it yields CASSVRDTYEQYF.

This clonotype was counted between two and nine times. The chain is built from TRBV2 and TRBJ1-3, with 9 nucleotides matching TRBD1. The germline CDR1 and CDR2 sequences are SNHLY and FYNNEI. The CDR3 loop spans 14 amino acids. J was trimmed by 7 bases and V by 6 bases; bases with no gene match: 7. Here the CDR3 reads CASRGGTGKNTIYF. The CDR3 nucleotides are TGTGCCAGCAGGGGAGGGACAGGGAAGAACACCATATATTTT. The variable domain in full, with the rest retrieved from reference TRBV2 and TRBJ1-3, is EPEVTQTPSHQVTQMGQEVILRCVPISNHLYFYWYRQILGQKVEFLVSFYNNEISEKSEIFDDQFSVERPDGSNFTLKIRSTKLEDSAMYFCASRGGTGKNTIYFGEGSWLTVV.

This clonotype was counted ten times or more. The genes are TRBV5-1 and TRBJ2-1; D gene uncertain. CDR3 length: 12 amino acids. V lost 4 bases and J lost 6, with 8 bases in between. Germline V CDR1 and CDR2: SGHRS, YFSETQ. CDR3 sequence (DNA): TGCGCCAGCAGCCGGACCGTCAATGAGCAGTTCTTC. It encodes CASSRTVNEQFF.

V gene TRBV19 combines with J gene TRBJ2-3; D might be TRBD2 (5 bases). The germline V gene has CDR1 LNHDA and CDR2 SQIVND (reference sequence). There are 15 residues in the CDR3. The V gene lost 3 bases and the J gene lost 3 bases, with 13 bases spanning the gap. The CDR3: CASSIPRDGTDTQYF. CDR3 bases: TGTGCCAGTAGTATCCCTCGGGATGGTACAGATACGCAGTATTTT.

This clonotype was picked up a small number of times. This CDR3 is CASSPGQEYTDTQYF. The CDR3 DNA reads as TGTGCCAGCAGCCCGGGACAGGAATACACAGATACGCAGTATTTT. The V call is TRBV28, the J call TRBJ2-3; 8 bases are a match to TRBD1. This CDR3 contains 15 residues. The J segment lost 2 bases and the V segment lost 6 bases, leaving 7 bases of the junction unmatched. Germline V gene data show CDR1 as MDHEN and CDR2 as SYDVKM. Complete variable domain (other parts from reference TRBV28 and TRBJ2-3): DVKVTQSSRYLVKRTGEKVFLECVQDMDHENMFWYRQDPGLGLRLIYFSYDVKMKEKGDIPEGYSVSREKKERFSLILESASTNQTSMYLCASSPGQEYTDTQYFGPGTRLTVL.

This clonotype has more than one count but fewer than ten. This chain joins TRBV5-1 and TRBJ1-6; D call uncertain. V dropped 4 bases and J dropped 8 bases, with 13 bases sitting between them. Germline V gene lookup returns CDR1 SGHRS and CDR2 YFSETQ. CDR3 length: 14 residues. DNA of the CDR3: TGCGCCAGCAGCCGCGACAAGAGCGATTCACCCCTCCACTTT. It specifies CASSRDKSDSPLHF. Together with reference TRBV5-1 and TRBJ1-6, the CDR3 gives the full variable domain: KAGVTQTPRYLIKTRGQQVTLSCSPISGHRSVSWYQQTPGQGLQFLFEYFSETQRNKGNFPGRFSGRQFSNSRSEMNVSTLELGDSALYLCASSRDKSDSPLHFGNGTRLTVT.

The rearrangement uses TRBV20-1 and TRBJ1-2; D is possibly TRBD1 (5 bases). CDR1 DFQATT and CDR2 SNEGSKA come from the germline V gene (reference sequence). V gave up 7 bases and J gave up 6 bases, with 15 bases separating them. The CDR3 consists of 12 residues. CDR3 DNA sequence: TGCAGTGTAACCCTCCAGGGAAATGGCTACACCTTC. Protein sequence: CSVTLQGNGYTF.

This clonotype was seen many times. The V and J genes are TRBV20-1 and TRBJ1-2; 8 bases line up with TRBD1. V gave up 5 bases and J gave up 6 bases; unmatched junction bases: 11. Germline V gene sequence: CDR1 DFQATT, CDR2 SNEGSKA (reference sequence). CDR3 length: 14 amino acids. The CDR3 sequence: CSAPRTGTGHGYTF. CDR3 in DNA: TGCAGTGCTCCCCGAACCGGGACAGGTCATGGCTACACCTTC.

This clonotype was seen ten or more times. The chain employs TRBV5-1 and TRBJ2-1; D is ambiguous. Germline V CDR1 and CDR2: SGHRS, YFSETQ. Trimming took 2 bases from V and 7 from J, leaving 7 bases between them. The CDR3 covers 12 residues. The chain's CDR3 is CASSFQGNEQFF. DNA of the CDR3: TGCGCCAGCAGCTTCCAAGGAAATGAGCAGTTCTTC.

Only a few counts were recorded for this clonotype. J is TRBJ2-1 and V is TRBV18; 9 bases align to TRBD2. V dropped 0 bases and J dropped 4; count of bases not matched to a gene: 4. The germline CDR1 and CDR2 sequences are KGHSH and LQKENI. This CDR3 has 16 residues. This CDR3 reads CASSPPGGRVYNEQFF. CDR3 DNA sequence: TGTGCCAGCTCACCACCGGGCGGGAGGGTGTACAATGAGCAGTTCTTC. The variable domain in full, completed from reference TRBV18 and TRBJ2-1, reads NAGVMQNPRHLVRRRGQEARLRCSPMKGHSHVYWYRQLPEEGLKFMVYLQKENIIDESGMPKERFSAEFPKEGPSILRIQQVVRGDSAAYFCASSPPGGRVYNEQFFGPGTRLTVL.